The source of this TCR beta chain is a study of OX40 agonist ivuxolimab in advanced cancers. Study information: Cohort: 82.7% men, mean age about 60, aged roughly 23 to 90. Study results and limitations: Expanded clones tended on average to be more numerous among CD8+ T cells than CD4+.

TCRdb keeps only in-frame clones here, not all; method: immunoSEQ multiplex PCR. The table records over 25,000 clones, around 90% of them present only once. This clone has just a few counts. Its antigen is still unknown. The CDR3 totals 11 residues. Trimming cost V 0 bases and J 11 bases, with 8 bases left between them. Germline CDR1 is SGHRS and CDR2 is YFSETQ. This specimen was CD4+ or CD8+ T cells sorted from blood, taken in a trial of the OX40 agonist ivuxolimab. The chain is built from TRBV5-1 and TRBJ1-1; D may be TRBD1 (6 bases). This TCR was sampled from an adult with an advanced solid tumor such as melanoma, head and neck, liver or kidney cancer. Written as DNA, the CDR3 is TGCGCCAGCAGCTTGGACAGGGTGGCTTTCTTT. Protein: CASSLDRVAFF.